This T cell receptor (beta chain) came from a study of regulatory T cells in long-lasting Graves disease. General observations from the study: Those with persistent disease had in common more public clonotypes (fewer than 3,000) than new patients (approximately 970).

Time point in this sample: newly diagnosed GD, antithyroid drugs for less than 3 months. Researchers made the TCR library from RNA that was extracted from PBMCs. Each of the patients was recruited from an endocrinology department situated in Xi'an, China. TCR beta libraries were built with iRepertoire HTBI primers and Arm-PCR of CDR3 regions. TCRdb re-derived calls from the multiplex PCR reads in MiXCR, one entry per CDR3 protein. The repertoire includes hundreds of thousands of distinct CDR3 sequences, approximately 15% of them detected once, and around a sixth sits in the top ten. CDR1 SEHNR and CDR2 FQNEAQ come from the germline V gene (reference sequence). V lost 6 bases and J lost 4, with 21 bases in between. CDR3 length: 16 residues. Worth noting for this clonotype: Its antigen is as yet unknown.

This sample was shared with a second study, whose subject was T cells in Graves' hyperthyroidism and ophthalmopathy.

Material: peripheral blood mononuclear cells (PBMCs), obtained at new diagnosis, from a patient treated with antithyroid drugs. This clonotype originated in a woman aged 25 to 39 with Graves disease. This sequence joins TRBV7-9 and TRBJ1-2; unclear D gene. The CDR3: CASRSTGRGMVYGYTF. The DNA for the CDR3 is TGTGCCAGCAGGTCGACGGGTCGGGGAATGGTCTATGGCTACACCTTC.